Listed below are T cell receptor beta chains from one sample, sequenced in a study. TCRdb passed the 5' RACE reads through MiXCR, listing each CDR3 protein once. This repertoire shows approximately 8,800 distinct CDR3 sequences, 36% found once; its top ten account for roughly 6.6%. The sequenced material came from tumor-infiltrating memory CD4+ T cells sorted from the breast tumor. The receptors come from a female donor with breast cancer. Each CDR3 is given with its conserved first and last residue. D genes are given only for firm matches. The size field is filled for only some rows; it gives once, few, many or a size class.

j_gene: TRBJ1-6; d_gene: TRBD1; abundance: -; v_gene: TRBV4-2; CDR3aa: CASSQRPQGVGSPLHF; CDR3nt: TGTGCCAGCAGCCAACGGCCTCAGGGGGTCGGTTCACCCCTCCACTTT
j_gene: TRBJ1-1; d_gene: -; abundance: -; v_gene: TRBV7-6; CDR3aa: CASRKTENTEAFF; CDR3nt: TGTGCCAGCAGAAAGACAGAGAACACTGAAGCTTTCTTT
j_gene: TRBJ2-1; d_gene: TRBD2; abundance: medium-sized; v_gene: TRBV7-9; CDR3aa: CASSPPPRLAGGNEQFF; CDR3nt: TGTGCCAGCAGCCCCCCTCCCCGACTAGCGGGGGGAAATGAGCAGTTCTTC
j_gene: TRBJ1-5; d_gene: TRBD1; abundance: -; v_gene: TRBV12-3/TRBV12-4; CDR3aa: CASSRDRGSNQPQHF; CDR3nt: TGTGCCAGCAGCCGAGACAGGGGAAGCAATCAGCCCCAGCATTTT
j_gene: TRBJ2-5; d_gene: -; abundance: medium-sized; v_gene: TRBV7-9; CDR3aa: CASSLVVAPLQETQYF; CDR3nt: TGTGCCAGCAGCTTAGTGGTCGCCCCACTCCAAGAGACCCAGTACTTC
j_gene: TRBJ2-1; d_gene: -; abundance: once; v_gene: TRBV5-1; CDR3aa: CANSLARGSPIEQFF; CDR3nt: TGCGCCAACAGCTTGGCCCGGGGCTCCCCGATTGAGCAGTTCTTC
j_gene: TRBJ2-3; d_gene: TRBD2; abundance: -; v_gene: TRBV20-1; CDR3aa: CSATLLAGGSTDTQYF; CDR3nt: TGCAGTGCAACCCTGCTAGCGGGAGGGAGCACAGATACGCAGTATTTT
j_gene: TRBJ1-1; d_gene: -; abundance: medium-sized; v_gene: TRBV5-1; CDR3aa: CASSLEAPGNTEAFF; CDR3nt: TGCGCCAGCAGCTTGGAGGCACCTGGGAACACTGAAGCTTTCTTT
j_gene: TRBJ2-1; d_gene: TRBD2; abundance: -; v_gene: TRBV7-9; CDR3aa: CASSPAGTRNEQFF; CDR3nt: TGTGCCAGCAGCCCCGCCGGGACTAGAAATGAGCAGTTCTTC
j_gene: TRBJ2-4; d_gene: -; abundance: medium-sized; v_gene: TRBV9; CDR3aa: CASSVGLAKNIQYF; CDR3nt: TGTGCCAGCAGCGTCGGACTAGCCAAAAACATTCAGTACTTC
j_gene: TRBJ1-4; d_gene: -; abundance: -; v_gene: TRBV29-1; CDR3aa: CSGADNNEKLFF; CDR3nt: TGCAGCGGGGCAGACAACAACGAAAAACTGTTTTTT
j_gene: TRBJ2-7; d_gene: -; abundance: -; v_gene: TRBV5-5; CDR3aa: CASSFEDPYEQYF; CDR3nt: TGTGCCAGCAGCTTCGAGGACCCCTACGAGCAGTACTTC
j_gene: TRBJ2-3; d_gene: -; abundance: few; v_gene: TRBV5-1; CDR3aa: CASSLDPGTDTQYF; CDR3nt: TGCGCCAGCAGCTTGGATCCGGGGACAGATACGCAGTATTTT
j_gene: TRBJ2-1; d_gene: TRBD2; abundance: medium-sized; v_gene: TRBV20-1; CDR3aa: CSARKPGLAGGNEQFF; CDR3nt: TGCAGTGCTAGAAAGCCGGGACTAGCGGGAGGTAATGAGCAGTTCTTC
j_gene: TRBJ2-7; d_gene: TRBD1; abundance: few; v_gene: TRBV6-2/TRBV6-3; CDR3aa: CASRTTTGGSYEQYF; CDR3nt: TGTGCCAGCAGGACAACGACAGGGGGCAGCTACGAGCAGTACTTC
j_gene: TRBJ2-3; d_gene: TRBD1; abundance: -; v_gene: TRBV7-3; CDR3aa: CASSSTGADTQYF; CDR3nt: TGTGCCAGCAGCTCGACAGGGGCAGATACGCAGTATTTT
j_gene: TRBJ1-1; d_gene: -; abundance: many; v_gene: TRBV14; CDR3aa: CASSPRRGGVTEAFF; CDR3nt: TGTGCCAGCAGCCCCCGGCGGGGTGGAGTCACTGAAGCTTTCTTT
j_gene: TRBJ1-1; d_gene: -; abundance: -; v_gene: TRBV4-1; CDR3aa: CASSQEAGLNTEAFF; CDR3nt: TGCGCCAGCAGCCAAGAGGCAGGGTTGAACACTGAAGCTTTCTTT
j_gene: TRBJ2-1; d_gene: -; abundance: -; v_gene: TRBV27; CDR3aa: CASSLSRGRDTEQFF; CDR3nt: TGTGCCAGCAGTTTATCGCGGGGAAGAGACACTGAGCAGTTCTTC
j_gene: TRBJ1-5; d_gene: -; abundance: -; v_gene: TRBV6-1; CDR3aa: CASSEQGIGSNQPQHF; CDR3nt: TGTGCCAGCAGTGAACAGGGGATTGGGAGCAATCAGCCCCAGCATTTT
j_gene: TRBJ1-1; d_gene: -; abundance: -; v_gene: TRBV20-1; CDR3aa: CSASGSGAGGLRRNTEAFF; CDR3nt: TGCAGTGCTAGTGGATCCGGGGCGGGGGGCCTAAGGAGGAACACTGAAGCTTTCTTT
j_gene: TRBJ2-7; d_gene: -; abundance: -; v_gene: TRBV20-1; CDR3aa: CSARPPTRGYF; CDR3nt: TGCAGTGCTAGGCCCCCGACTAGGGGGTACTTC
j_gene: TRBJ2-3; d_gene: -; abundance: few; v_gene: TRBV30; CDR3aa: CAWRKAINTDTQYF; CDR3nt: TGTGCCTGGAGAAAAGCTATAAACACAGATACGCAGTATTTT
j_gene: TRBJ2-1; d_gene: TRBD2; abundance: -; v_gene: TRBV7-3; CDR3aa: CASSLGGRAGEQFF; CDR3nt: TGTGCCAGCAGCTTAGGCGGGAGGGCCGGTGAGCAGTTCTTC
j_gene: TRBJ2-1; d_gene: -; abundance: -; v_gene: TRBV20-1; CDR3aa: CSGLSSSSYNEQFF; CDR3nt: TGCAGCGGACTGTCATCGTCCTCCTACAATGAGCAGTTCTTC